This TCR beta chain appears in the sequencing data of a study of cytomegalovirus exposure and HLA in healthy donors (TCRdb year 2017). Background for the entire study: In an earlier analysis of 587 of the donors, 276 Gb of sequence data and approximately 100 million unique TCR beta sequences from roughly 200 million T cells were reported. Approximately 330 gigabases of sequencing data and about 92 million unique TCR sequences made up an early release that covered some 640 HLA-typed donors. Among the approximately 430 genotyped donors, around 81% belonged to the genetic ancestry cluster associated with self-reported Caucasian donors. The aim of the study was to test whether cataloging public T cell receptors could identify signatures of past pathogen exposure. The T cell repertoires of several hundred subjects were profiled by immunosequencing and related to cytomegalovirus serostatus. Along with the roughly 700-subject first cohort, a separate validation cohort of roughly 110 different subjects was used. High-throughput TCR immunosequencing, statistical association of individual TCRs with disease status, and machine learning were combined to predict cytomegalovirus infection status. A later analysis re-examined previously published TCR beta repertoires from more than 650 donors and added high-resolution HLA genotyping to investigate patterns of TCR occurrence. Rather than using new phenotypic data, the later analysis identified candidate immune exposures from TCR beta sequences and from how often those sequences occurred across donors. To decide whether each TCR beta V gene segment behaved as functional or pseudogenic, an earlier analysis of nearly 600 of the donors relied on high-throughput TCR beta sequencing. Donor age, sex, ethnicity and CMV serostatus were compiled together with the repertoire data. In a later genetic analysis, genome-wide SNP genotypes for about 55% of the roughly 700 donors were used, and that subset was treated as a discovery cohort. All discovery cohort repertoires had been generated on a single sequencing platform. HLA typing covered class I and class II loci at four-digit resolution. The number of donors typed differed by locus, with roughly 629-640 for A, B, C, DRB1 and DQB1, around 520 for DQA1, approximately 580 for DPA1, and roughly 450 for DPB1. Four to six DR-DQ haplotypes were handled as single units for association and clustering, since linkage in the cohort was strong. On average, roughly 250,000 unique TCR beta nucleotide sequences were sequenced per donor among more than 350 genotyped donors of the cohort, with roughly 18% of those sequences being non-productive.

As encoded in the germline V gene, CDR1 is SGDLS while CDR2 is YYNGEE. V is shortened by 0 bases, J by 3 bases, and the region joining them spans 10 bases. The CDR3 holds 14 amino acids from the cysteine to the phenylalanine. The sequence is cut down to CDR3 DNA, 42 bases in frame from base 1. In total, 600 or so healthy bone marrow donors made up the cohort. All cohort members were sampled while nominally healthy, although unrecorded immune exposures were likely present. The donor was CMV seropositive and was included in the group of approximately 310 seropositive cohort members. Each donor provided a peripheral blood sample, and peripheral blood mononuclear cells were used for TCR beta sequencing. The Qiagen DNeasy Blood Extraction Kit was used to extract genomic DNA from the blood cell samples. Library preparation employed the immunoSEQ multiplex PCR assay. A mixture of 60 forward primers for TCR Vbeta segments and 13 reverse primers for TCR Jbeta segments was used in the multiplex PCR. A multiplex PCR assay on genomic DNA amplified the CDR3 region of rearranged TCR beta genes. The amplified TCR beta libraries were sequenced on the Illumina HiSeq System as 87-base-pair reads. The study's own analysis went as follows. A later analysis counted about 80 million unique TCR beta chains across the 600 to 850 repertoires, and roughly 11 million of these chains were shared by at least two donors. Raw reads were error-corrected and collapsed into unique sequences by a nearest-neighbor algorithm in which closely related sequences were merged to remove PCR and sequencing errors. Alignment of CDR3 sequences to IMGT reference sequences was used to assign V, D and J gene segments. Each retained sequence needed at least a six-nucleotide match to both a V gene segment and a J gene segment. A rearrangement counted as productive if the CDR3 had no stop codons and remained in frame with V and J, and every other rearrangement counted as non-productive. Following IMGT convention, CDR3 was defined as the stretch from the second conserved V-encoded cysteine to the conserved J-encoded phenylalanine. In an earlier analysis of some 550 of the donors, sequences lacking an unambiguous match to a single V gene segment were excluded. An earlier analysis of roughly 590 of the donors called V segments functional above 56.7% productive rearrangements and segregating when the between-donor standard deviation exceeded 5%. A statistical classification framework was built to diagnose cytomegalovirus status from the catalog of TCR beta chain sequences. In a later analysis, V and J genes were assigned by comparing TCR nucleotide sequences against IMGT/GENE-DB human TR gene sequences. Using the TCRdist pipeline, a later analysis assigned CDR3 sequences along with most-parsimonious VDJ recombination scenarios. A later analysis defined each TCR beta chain by its CDR3 amino acid sequence plus V-gene family, and excluded reads lacking a unique V-gene family. In a later analysis, fewer than 650 highly shared, low-generation-probability nucleotide sequences were removed to address suspected cross-contamination and a sequencing artifact. For each public chain, a later analysis derived a clonal expansion index from normalized ranks of inferred template counts within each repertoire. In a later analysis, generation probabilities were computed with a VDJ recombination model fitted to out-of-frame rearrangements, and the resulting probabilities were checked against IGoR. A later analysis scored TCR-TCR, TCR-HLA and TCR-CMV co-occurrence with hypergeometric tests, applying a repertoire-size bias correction to TCR pairs. False discovery rates were estimated in a later analysis by permuting HLA or CMV assignments 20 times. In a later analysis, co-occurring TCRs were grouped using DBSCAN, with TCRdist sequence similarity added in when clustering inside HLA-allele-positive subsets. Repertoires with fewer than 30,000 or more than 120,000 public chains were left out of co-occurrence clustering, as were a handful of repertoires with anomalous nucleotide sharing. Sourced from immuneACCESS, this table was stored by TCRdb with only in-frame sequences that have V and J called. A share of the clones is absent; for the studies checked, an unresolved V gene accounts for under half, and the remainder has no known explanation. For V, J and clone size, that table is used; D and trimming come from the DNA. The sample contains tens of thousands of clones, around four fifths of them found a single time. About 5% of the sample is in the top ten clones.

Regarding this clone: Which antigen it targets is not known. No per-base quality is available; no much larger clone lies one base away.

What the work shows at the level of the full study, not this receptor alone: According to the authors, the approach could potentially be generalized to other disease states and immunological phenotypes. In vitro tests confirmed that a few of the cytomegalovirus-associated TCR beta chains recognize cytomegalovirus antigens. In a later analysis, about 17,000 TCR beta sequences were associated with specific HLA alleles at a false discovery rate of 0.05. A group of highly shared sequence variants was considered likely to be a technical artifact of the sequencing pipeline. A total of about 150 TCR beta chains were listed by the study as associated with cytomegalovirus. When HLA alleles, especially DR and DQ, strongly co-occurred, attributing TCR associations to individual alleles was difficult. In both the original and validation cohorts, the classifier was reported to diagnose cytomegalovirus status with high specificity and sensitivity. Some IMGT-functional V segments, including TRBV6-2 and TRBV6-3, could not be distinguished by the 87-base-pair reads and were therefore excluded. In a later analysis, HLA-associated TCR beta chains were found to be more clonally expanded and to have lower generation probabilities than equally common non-associated chains. An association between a missense DCLRE1C variant and V-gene and J-gene trimming of TCR beta chains was found in a later genetic analysis and replicated in an independent cohort. A further reported finding was that TCR beta sequences accurately predicted the HLA-A and HLA-B alleles for most subjects in the first cohort. Linkage disequilibrium might explain the correlated functional status among segregating V segments, but an unknown experimental factor could not be ruled out. The cohort was sequenced for TCR beta chains only, and without alpha or paired-chain data the features that could be detected were limited. In an earlier analysis of some 540 of the donors, most TCR beta V segments appeared in productive rearrangements about 87% or about 30% of the time, broadly matching IMGT annotations. Most TCR sequences were observed very rarely across donors, whereas some public TCRs were present in many individuals. A later analysis reported that several top co-occurrence clusters appeared linked to parvovirus B19, influenza, CMV and Epstein-Barr virus. About 17 rarely observed V segments, including chromosome 9 orphons, were excluded from the earlier analysis of almost 600 of the donors because counts were too low. Presence/absence analyses assumed roughly uniform sequencing depth across donors, an assumption that may not hold. Because HLA typing was unavailable for some donors at each locus, only the typed subset was used in association tests. A later analysis found that TCR association rates varied across HLA loci, with DRB1 alleles showing the most associated TCRs and HLA-C alleles the fewest. Compared with the roughly 700-donor mean, donors in an Asian-associated ancestry cluster had fewer N-insertions in productive TCRs, according to a later genetic analysis. For the cohort, immune exposure information was limited to CMV serostatus. A later analysis found that most CMV-associated TCR beta chains appeared HLA-restricted, with HLA associations seemingly driven largely by CMV exposure.

The receptor comes from a male donor in good health and CMV-seropositive. The sequenced sample consisted of PBMCs. The chain joins TRBV9 to TRBJ2-7; TRBD1 might be the D gene, on 6 matching bases. In nucleotide form, the sequence is TGTGCCAGCAGCGTAGCGGAAGGGGGCTACGAGCAGTACTTC. Translated, this gives CASSVAEGGYEQYF. Outside the CDR3, residues come from the reference TRBV9 and TRBJ2-7 proteins, so the full variable domain is: DSGVTQTPKHLITATGQRVTLRCSPRSGDLSVYWYQQSLDQGLQFLIQYYNGEERAKGNILERFSAQQFPDLHSELNLSSLELGDSALYFCASSVAEGGYEQYFGPGTRLTVT.